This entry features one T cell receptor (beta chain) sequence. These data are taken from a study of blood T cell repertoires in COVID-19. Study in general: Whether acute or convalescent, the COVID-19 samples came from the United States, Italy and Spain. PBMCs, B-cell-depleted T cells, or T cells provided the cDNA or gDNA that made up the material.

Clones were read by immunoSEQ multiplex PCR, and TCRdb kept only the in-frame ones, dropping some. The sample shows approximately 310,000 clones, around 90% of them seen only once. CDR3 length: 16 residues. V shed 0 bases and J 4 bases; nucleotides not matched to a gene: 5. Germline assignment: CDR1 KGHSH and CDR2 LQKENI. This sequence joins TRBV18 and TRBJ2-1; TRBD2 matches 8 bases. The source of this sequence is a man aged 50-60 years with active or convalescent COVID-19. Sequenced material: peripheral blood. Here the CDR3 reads CASSPPASGLYNEQFF. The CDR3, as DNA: TGTGCCAGCTCACCACCGGCTAGCGGGCTTTACAATGAGCAGTTCTTC.